This paragraph reports one T cell receptor beta chain. Other DNA sequences in this specimen translate into the identical CDR3. Germline V CDR1 and CDR2: SGHRS, YFSETQ. This CDR3 is built from 14 residues. V dropped 4 bases and J dropped 2; count of bases not matched to a gene: 5. The data derive from a study of shared clonotypes between healthy human individuals. All donors were Caucasian adults living in Nashville, Tennessee. Sequenced by immunoSEQ multiplex PCR; TCRdb stores in-frame clones only, minus some. The sample yields 2 million to 2.5 million clones, more than 80% seen once. The TCR originated in a man between 18 and 35 years old in good health. Some clones in this sample may be carry-over from other donors' samples. The J gene is TRBJ1-2, the V gene TRBV5-1, with 7 bases identical to TRBD1. Input material: naive CD4+ T cells from PBMCs. The subset denotes: CD45RA+ positively selected. The chain's CDR3 is CASSPGTANYGYTF. Written as DNA, the CDR3 is TGCGCCAGCAGCCCGGGGACAGCAAACTATGGCTACACCTTC.